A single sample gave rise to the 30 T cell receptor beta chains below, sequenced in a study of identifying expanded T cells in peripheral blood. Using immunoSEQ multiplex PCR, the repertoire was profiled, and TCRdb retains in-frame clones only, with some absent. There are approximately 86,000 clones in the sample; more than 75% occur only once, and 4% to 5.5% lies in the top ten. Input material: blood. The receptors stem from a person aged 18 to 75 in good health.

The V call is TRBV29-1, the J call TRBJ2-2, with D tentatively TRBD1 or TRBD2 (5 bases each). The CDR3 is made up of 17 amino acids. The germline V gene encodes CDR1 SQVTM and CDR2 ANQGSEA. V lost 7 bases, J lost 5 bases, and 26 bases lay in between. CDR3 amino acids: CSAVASLAGSWTGELFF. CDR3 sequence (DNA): TGCAGCGCCGTGGCGAGTTTGGCAGGGAGTTGGACCGGGGAGCTGTTTTTT.

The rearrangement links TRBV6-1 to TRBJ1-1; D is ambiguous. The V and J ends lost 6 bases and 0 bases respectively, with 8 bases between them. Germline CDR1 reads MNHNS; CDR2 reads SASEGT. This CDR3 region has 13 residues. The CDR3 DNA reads TGTGCCAGCAGGATACATGTGAACACTGAAGCTTTCTTT. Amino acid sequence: CASRIHVNTEAFF.

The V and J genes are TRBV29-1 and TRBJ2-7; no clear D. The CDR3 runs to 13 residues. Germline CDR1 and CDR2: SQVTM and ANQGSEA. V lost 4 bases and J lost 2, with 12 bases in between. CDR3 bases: TGCAGCGTTGCCCAGACATCCACCTACGAGCAGTACTTC. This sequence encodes CSVAQTSTYEQYF.

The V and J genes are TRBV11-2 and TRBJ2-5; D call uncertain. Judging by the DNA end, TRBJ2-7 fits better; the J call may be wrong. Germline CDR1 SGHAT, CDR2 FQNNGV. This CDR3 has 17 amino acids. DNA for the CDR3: TGTGCCAGCAGCCCTACGTCCGTCCTGATGGGCTCCTACGAGCAGTACTTC. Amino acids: CASSPTSVLMGSYEQYF.

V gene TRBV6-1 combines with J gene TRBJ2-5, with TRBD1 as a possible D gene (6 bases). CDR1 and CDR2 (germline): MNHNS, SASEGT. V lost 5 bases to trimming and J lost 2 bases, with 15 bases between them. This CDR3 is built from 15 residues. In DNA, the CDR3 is TGTGCCAGCAGTTCTTACCCGGACAGACAAGAGACCCAGTACTTC. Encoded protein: CASSSYPDRQETQYF.

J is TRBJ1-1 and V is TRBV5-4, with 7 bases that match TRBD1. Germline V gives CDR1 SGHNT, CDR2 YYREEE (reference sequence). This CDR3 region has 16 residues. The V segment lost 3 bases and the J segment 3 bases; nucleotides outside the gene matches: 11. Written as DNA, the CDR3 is TGTGCCAGCAGCTCGTTGGTCGGGACAGAGTACACTGAAGCTTTCTTT. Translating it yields CASSSLVGTEYTEAFF.

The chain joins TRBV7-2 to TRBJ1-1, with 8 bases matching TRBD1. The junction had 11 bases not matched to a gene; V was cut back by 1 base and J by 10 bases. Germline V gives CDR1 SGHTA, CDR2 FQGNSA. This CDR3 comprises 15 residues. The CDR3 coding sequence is TGTGCCAGCAGCTTAGATCCCGGACAGGGTTTAATAGCTTTCTTT. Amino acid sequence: CASSLDPGQGLIAFF.

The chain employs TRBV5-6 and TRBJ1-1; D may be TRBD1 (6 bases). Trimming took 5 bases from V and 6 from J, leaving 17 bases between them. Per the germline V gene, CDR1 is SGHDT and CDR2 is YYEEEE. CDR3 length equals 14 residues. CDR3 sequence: CASRGRGRGAEAFF. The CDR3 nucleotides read TGTGCCAGCAGGGGTCGGGGGCGAGGCGCTGAAGCTTTCTTT. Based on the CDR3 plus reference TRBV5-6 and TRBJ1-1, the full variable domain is DAGVTQSPTHLIKTRGQQVTLRCSPKSGHDTVSWYQQALGQGPQFIFQYYEEEERQRGNFPDRFSGHQFPNYSSELNVNALLLGDSALYLCASRGRGRGAEAFFGQGTRLTVV.

In DNA, the CDR3 is TGTGCCAGCAGTTTACCCAGGTATAGACAAACCTACGAGCAGTACTTC. It specifies CASSLPRYRQTYEQYF. V usage is TRBV28 and J usage is TRBJ2-7; D is undetermined. Between the trimmed V and J ends, which lost 2 bases and 2 bases, there was a span of 16 bases. The CDR3 has 16 amino acids. CDR1 is MDHEN and CDR2 is SYDVKM in the germline V gene.

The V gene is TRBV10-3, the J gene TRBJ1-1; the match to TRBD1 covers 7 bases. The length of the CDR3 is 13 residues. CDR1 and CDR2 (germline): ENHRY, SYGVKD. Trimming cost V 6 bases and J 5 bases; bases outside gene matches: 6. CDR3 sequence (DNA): TGTGCCATCAGGCCCAGGGGGGAGACTGAAGCTTTCTTT. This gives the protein CAIRPRGETEAFF.

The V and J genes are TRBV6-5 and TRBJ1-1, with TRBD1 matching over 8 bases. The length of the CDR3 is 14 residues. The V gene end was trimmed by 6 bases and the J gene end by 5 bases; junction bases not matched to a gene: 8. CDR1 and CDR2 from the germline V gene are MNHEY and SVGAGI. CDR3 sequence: CASSHRDRRTEAFF. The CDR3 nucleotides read TGTGCCAGCAGCCACCGGGACAGGAGGACTGAAGCTTTCTTT.

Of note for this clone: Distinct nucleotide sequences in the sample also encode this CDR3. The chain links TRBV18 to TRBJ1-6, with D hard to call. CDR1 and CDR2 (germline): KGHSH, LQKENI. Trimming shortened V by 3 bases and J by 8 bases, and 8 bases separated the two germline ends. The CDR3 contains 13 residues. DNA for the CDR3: TGTGCCAGCTCACCTGCTTCCGATTCACCCCTCCACTTT. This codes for CASSPASDSPLHF.

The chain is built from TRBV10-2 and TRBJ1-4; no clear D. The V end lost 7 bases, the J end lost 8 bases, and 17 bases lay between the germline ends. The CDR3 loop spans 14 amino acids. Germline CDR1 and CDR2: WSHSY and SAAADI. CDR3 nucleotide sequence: TGCGCCAGCACCGCCGGAAGACTCGGAGAAAAACTGTTTTTT. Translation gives CASTAGRLGEKLFF.

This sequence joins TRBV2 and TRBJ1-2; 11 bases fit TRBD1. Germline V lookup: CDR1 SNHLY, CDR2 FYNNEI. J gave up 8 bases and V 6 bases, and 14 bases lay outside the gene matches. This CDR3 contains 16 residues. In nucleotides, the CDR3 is TGTGCCAGCAGGATGGACAGGGGGCGATTTTTCGTCGGCTACACCTTC. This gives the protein CASRMDRGRFFVGYTF.

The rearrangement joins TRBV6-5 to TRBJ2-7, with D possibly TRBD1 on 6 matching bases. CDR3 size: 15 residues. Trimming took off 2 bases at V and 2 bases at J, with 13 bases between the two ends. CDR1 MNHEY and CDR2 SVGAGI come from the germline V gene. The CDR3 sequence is CASSYTTGPAYEQYF. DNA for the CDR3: TGTGCCAGCAGTTACACTACAGGGCCCGCCTACGAGCAGTACTTC.

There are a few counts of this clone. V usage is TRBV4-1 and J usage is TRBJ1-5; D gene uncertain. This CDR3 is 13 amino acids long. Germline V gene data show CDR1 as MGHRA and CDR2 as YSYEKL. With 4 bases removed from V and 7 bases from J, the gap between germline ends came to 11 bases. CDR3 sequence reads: CASSRQTDQPQHF. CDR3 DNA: TGCGCCAGCAGCCGTCAAACCGACCAGCCCCAGCATTTT.

CDR3 region: CASSLEGLAGAREQFF. CDR3 sequence (DNA): TGTGCCAGCAGCTTAGAGGGACTAGCGGGGGCAAGAGAGCAGTTCTTC. The chain links TRBV7-2 to TRBJ2-1; TRBD2 matches 14 bases. The CDR3 runs 16 residues. Trimming at V came to 1 base and at J to 10 bases, leaving 6 bases not matched to a gene. The germline gives CDR1 SGHTA, CDR2 FQGNSA. Combining the CDR3 with reference TRBV7-2 and TRBJ2-1 gives the whole variable domain GAGVSQSPSNKVTEKGKDVELRCDPISGHTALYWYRQSLGQGLEFLIYFQGNSAPDKSGLPSDRFSAERTGGSVSTLTIQRTQQEDSAVYLCASSLEGLAGAREQFFGPGTRLTVL.

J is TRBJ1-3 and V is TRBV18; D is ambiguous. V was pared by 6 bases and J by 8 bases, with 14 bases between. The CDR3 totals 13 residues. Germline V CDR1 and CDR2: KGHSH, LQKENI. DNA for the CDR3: TGTGCCAGCTCCACCATTGCAGAAGACACCATATATTTT. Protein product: CASSTIAEDTIYF. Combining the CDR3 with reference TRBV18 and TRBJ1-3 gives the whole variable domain NAGVMQNPRHLVRRRGQEARLRCSPMKGHSHVYWYRQLPEEGLKFMVYLQKENIIDESGMPKERFSAEFPKEGPSILRIQQVVRGDSAAYFCASSTIAEDTIYFGEGSWLTVV.

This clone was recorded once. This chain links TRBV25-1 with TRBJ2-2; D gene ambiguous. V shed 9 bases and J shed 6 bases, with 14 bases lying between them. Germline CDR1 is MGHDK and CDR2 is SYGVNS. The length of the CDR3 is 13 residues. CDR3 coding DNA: TGTGCCAGTATTAAGGGCGGCTCCGGGGAGCTGTTTTTT. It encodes CASIKGGSGELFF.

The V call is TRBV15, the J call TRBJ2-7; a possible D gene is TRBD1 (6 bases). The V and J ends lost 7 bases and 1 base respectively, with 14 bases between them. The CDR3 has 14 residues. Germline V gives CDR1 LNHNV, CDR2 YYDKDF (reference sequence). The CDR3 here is CATKGDTISYEQYF. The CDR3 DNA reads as TGTGCCACCAAGGGGGACACAATATCCTACGAGCAGTACTTC.

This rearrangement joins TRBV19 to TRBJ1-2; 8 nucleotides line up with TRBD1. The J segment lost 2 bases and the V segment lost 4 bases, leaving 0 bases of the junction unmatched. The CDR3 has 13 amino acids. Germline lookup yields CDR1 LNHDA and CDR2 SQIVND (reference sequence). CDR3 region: CASSRTGNYGYTF. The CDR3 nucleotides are TGTGCCAGTAGTAGGACAGGGAACTATGGCTACACCTTC.

The CDR3 region has the DNA TGTGCCACTACCAGAATACGGAACACCGGGGAGCTGTTTTTT. It yields the protein CATTRIRNTGELFF. The rearrangement joins TRBV19 to TRBJ2-2; no reliable D call. V lost 10 bases and J lost 1, with 13 bases in between. Germline-derived CDR1 and CDR2 are LNHDA and SQIVND (reference sequence). This CDR3 has 14 residues.

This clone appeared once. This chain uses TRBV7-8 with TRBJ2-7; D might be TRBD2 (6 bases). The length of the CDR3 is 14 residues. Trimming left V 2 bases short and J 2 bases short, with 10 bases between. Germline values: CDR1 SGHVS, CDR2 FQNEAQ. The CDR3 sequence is CASSLFAGPYEQYF. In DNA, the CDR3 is TGTGCCAGCAGCTTATTTGCGGGGCCCTACGAGCAGTACTTC.

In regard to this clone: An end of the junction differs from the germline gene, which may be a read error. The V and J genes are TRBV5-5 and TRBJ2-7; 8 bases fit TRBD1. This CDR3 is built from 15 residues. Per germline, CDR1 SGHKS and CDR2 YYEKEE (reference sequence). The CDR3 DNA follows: TGCGCCAGCAGCCACTCCGGGACAGGAGAATACGAGCAGTACTTC. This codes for CASSHSGTGEYEQYF.

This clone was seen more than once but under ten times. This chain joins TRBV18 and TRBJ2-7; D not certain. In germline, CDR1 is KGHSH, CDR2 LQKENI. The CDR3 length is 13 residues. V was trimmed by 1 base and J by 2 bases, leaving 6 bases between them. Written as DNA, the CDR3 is TGTGCCAGCTCACCACGGGGTACCTACGAGCAGTACTTC. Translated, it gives CASSPRGTYEQYF.

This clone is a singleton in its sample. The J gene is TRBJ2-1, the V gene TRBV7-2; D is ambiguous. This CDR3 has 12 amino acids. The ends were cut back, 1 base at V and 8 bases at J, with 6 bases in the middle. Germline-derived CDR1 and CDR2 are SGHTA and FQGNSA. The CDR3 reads CASSLDSYEQFF. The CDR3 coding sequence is TGTGCCAGCAGCTTAGACTCCTATGAGCAGTTCTTC.

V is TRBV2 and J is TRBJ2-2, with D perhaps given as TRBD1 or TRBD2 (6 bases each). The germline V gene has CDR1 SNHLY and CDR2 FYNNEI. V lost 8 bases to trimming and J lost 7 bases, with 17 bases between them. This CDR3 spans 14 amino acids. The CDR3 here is CASGVSRGRGELFF. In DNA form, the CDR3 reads TGTGCCAGCGGAGTTTCCCGGGGGCGCGGGGAGCTGTTTTTT.

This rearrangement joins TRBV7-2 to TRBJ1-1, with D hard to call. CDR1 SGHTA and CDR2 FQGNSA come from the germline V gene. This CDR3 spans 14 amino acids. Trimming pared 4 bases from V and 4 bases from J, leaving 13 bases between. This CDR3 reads CASSYLPEGTEAFF. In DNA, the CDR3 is TGTGCCAGCAGCTACTTGCCTGAGGGCACTGAAGCTTTCTTT.

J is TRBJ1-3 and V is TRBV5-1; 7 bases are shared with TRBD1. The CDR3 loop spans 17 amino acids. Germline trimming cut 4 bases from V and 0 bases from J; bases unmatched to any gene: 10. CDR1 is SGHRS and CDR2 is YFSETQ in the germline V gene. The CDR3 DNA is TGCGCCAGCAGCCAAAGGACAGGTGGGGGCTCTGGAAACACCATATATTTT. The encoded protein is CASSQRTGGGSGNTIYF.

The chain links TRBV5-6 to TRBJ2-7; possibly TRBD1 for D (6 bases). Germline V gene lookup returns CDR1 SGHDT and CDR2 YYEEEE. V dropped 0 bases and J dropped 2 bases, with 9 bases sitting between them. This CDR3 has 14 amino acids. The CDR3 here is CASSLGGTTYEQYF. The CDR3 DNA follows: TGTGCCAGCAGCTTGGGGGGGACAACCTACGAGCAGTACTTC.